The present T cell receptor beta chain was sequenced within a study of T cell responses to AZD1222 COVID-19 vaccine. TCRdb's table, derived via immunoSEQ multiplex PCR, lists solely in-frame clones and lacks some. The sample records tens of thousands of clones, more than 75% being singletons. Findings and caveats of the study: Regions left unmutated in variants are reportedly the target of nearly half of spike-specific TCRs. With dominance at 160-218 and 743-854, vaccine-associated CD4 TCRs spanned spike. Seropositive AZD1222 recipients at baseline numbered only five or six. Donors skewed white British and female; clonal diversity was possibly underestimated.

Concerning this clone itself: Its specificity is not known.

This CDR3 spans 11 amino acids. V lost 6 bases to trimming and J lost 7 bases, with 7 bases between them. The clonotype was recovered from an adult in good health. The chain recombines TRBV12-3 or TRBV12-4 with TRBJ2-1; D not certain. Sequencing was performed on peripheral blood, taken on day 0 of AZD1222 vaccination. CDR3 sequence: CASSRQNEQFF. The CDR3 DNA reads TGTGCCAGCAGCCGGCAAAATGAGCAGTTCTTC.